This T cell receptor beta chain appears in the sequencing data of a study of blood T cells in healthy people across ages. Regarding the study as a whole: Estimated diversity, derived from one million T cells, was regarded as an underestimate. Unsorted PBMCs prevented conclusive naive versus antigen-experienced comparison.

A second PCR, run for about 6 to 11 cycles, used a sample-barcoded 5' primer plus a J-beta primer mix. Unique molecular identifiers of 12 random nucleotides labeled each cDNA. TCRdb re-called the 5' RACE reads with MiXCR, one entry per CDR3 protein. The top ten clones hold under 30% of a sample with over 1,500,000 distinct CDR3 sequences, approximately 39% of them seen once. For this clonotype: No antigen is known for it. This may be a read error, as it is one base from a much larger clone.

Per the germline V gene, CDR1 is SQVTM and CDR2 is ANQGSEA. This CDR3 is 8 amino acids long. Sequenced sample: blood. The chain has TRBV29-1 and TRBJ2-4; D remains ambiguous. This TCR came from a human donor in good health. CDR3 protein: CSGDIQYF. DNA for the CDR3: TGCAGCGGTGACATCCAGTACTTC.